Each of the 27 T cell receptor beta chains below was sequenced from the same sample in a study of cytomegalovirus exposure and HLA in healthy donors. A multiplex PCR was run with 60 Vbeta primers and 13 Jbeta primers. Sequencing was performed with immunoSEQ multiplex PCR; in TCRdb, only in-frame clones are kept and a portion is missing. In all, the sample yields around 45,000 clones. The specimen sequenced was PBMCs. All receptors come from a male donor in good health and CMV-seronegative.

V and J are TRBV18 and TRBJ1-6; no clear D. V was pared by 0 bases and J by 5 bases, with 14 bases between. The CDR3 loop spans 17 amino acids. CDR1 is KGHSH, CDR2 LQKENI, per germline. CDR3 in DNA: TGTGCCAGCTCACCACCGAGTTTCCTAGGTGATAATTCACCCCTCCACTTT. It encodes CASSPPSFLGDNSPLHF. The whole variable domain, remainder taken from reference TRBV18 and TRBJ1-6, is NAGVMQNPRHLVRRRGQEARLRCSPMKGHSHVYWYRQLPEEGLKFMVYLQKENIIDESGMPKERFSAEFPKEGPSILRIQQVVRGDSAAYFCASSPPSFLGDNSPLHFGNGTRLTVT.

This chain uses TRBV30 with TRBJ1-2; TRBD1 might be the D (6 bases). The CDR3 is made up of 15 amino acids. V was trimmed by 1 base and J by 6 bases, leaving 18 bases between them. Looked up from germline, CDR1 is GTSNPN and CDR2 is SVGIG (reference sequence). CDR3 nucleotides: TGTGCCTGGAGTGAAGGGGGAGGGGAGGTGCATGGCTACACCTTC. The encoded protein is CAWSEGGGEVHGYTF.

This chain links TRBV15 with TRBJ2-7; 13 bases map to TRBD2. Per the germline V gene, CDR1 is LNHNV and CDR2 is YYDKDF (reference sequence). The CDR3 extends over 18 amino acids. Germline trimming cut 5 bases from V and 0 bases from J; bases unmatched to any gene: 10. CDR3 DNA sequence: TGTGCCACCAGCTTCGGGGAAGGGACTAGCGGGGACTCCTACGAGCAGTACTTC. Protein sequence: CATSFGEGTSGDSYEQYF.

V gene TRBV6-1 combines with J gene TRBJ2-7, with TRBD2 as a possible D gene (6 bases). The CDR3 extends over 12 amino acids. CDR1 MNHNS and CDR2 SASEGT come from the germline V gene. Trimming cost V 8 bases and J 0 bases, with 8 bases left between them. The CDR3 DNA sequence: TGTGCCAGCTGGCGGGACTCCTACGAGCAGTACTTC. Translated, it gives CASWRDSYEQYF.

The chain recombines TRBV19 with TRBJ1-2, with unresolved D. V was shortened by 6 bases and J by 0 bases, with 14 bases between the two germline ends. CDR1 is LNHDA, CDR2 SQIVND, per germline (reference sequence). This CDR3 has 15 residues. CDR3 amino acids: CASSQVASANYGYTF. CDR3 coding DNA: TGTGCCAGTAGCCAAGTTGCTTCAGCTAACTATGGCTACACCTTC.

V and J are TRBV18 and TRBJ1-1, with D perhaps matching TRBD1 (5 bases). V shed 0 bases and J shed 4 bases, with 9 bases lying between them. CDR3 size: 14 residues. CDR1 and CDR2 from the germline V gene are KGHSH and LQKENI. The CDR3 here is CASSPPRDGTEAFF. CDR3 coding DNA: TGTGCCAGCTCACCACCCAGGGATGGCACTGAAGCTTTCTTT. Full variable domain (rest looked up from reference TRBV18 and TRBJ1-1): NAGVMQNPRHLVRRRGQEARLRCSPMKGHSHVYWYRQLPEEGLKFMVYLQKENIIDESGMPKERFSAEFPKEGPSILRIQQVVRGDSAAYFCASSPPRDGTEAFFGQGTRLTVV.

The rearrangement uses TRBV7-3 and TRBJ1-1, with 7 bases that match TRBD1. After removal of 6 bases from V and 0 bases from J, the junction contained 1 base not matched to a gene. CDR3 length: 13 amino acids. Germline CDR1 is SGHTA and CDR2 is FQGTGA. The CDR3: CASSGQVNTEAFF. DNA of the CDR3: TGTGCCAGCAGTGGACAGGTGAACACTGAAGCTTTCTTT.

This chain connects TRBV14 to TRBJ2-2; D not certain. CDR3 length equals 13 residues. V was clipped by 4 bases and J by 1 base, with 4 bases between them. Per the germline V gene, CDR1 is SGHDN and CDR2 is FVKESK. In DNA form, the CDR3 reads TGTGCCAGCAGCCGACAGAACACCGGGGAGCTGTTTTTT. It yields the protein CASSRQNTGELFF.

CDR3 DNA: TGTGCCAGCAGGGCACGTAGCAATCAGCCCCAGCATTTT. It translates to CASRARSNQPQHF. V usage is TRBV2 and J usage is TRBJ1-5; D gene unclear. CDR3 length equals 13 residues. Trimming took off 6 bases at V and 0 bases at J, with 6 bases between the two ends. From germline, CDR1 is SNHLY and CDR2 FYNNEI.

The chain is built from TRBV4-3 and TRBJ2-1; 14 bases line up with TRBD2. Trimming cost V 5 bases and J 3 bases; bases outside gene matches: 15. CDR1 and CDR2 from the germline V gene are LGHNA and YSLEER. This CDR3 has 20 amino acids. The CDR3 region is CASSKIEAGTSGGIYNEQFF. The CDR3 nucleotides are TGCGCCAGCAGCAAAATAGAAGCCGGGACTAGCGGGGGAATCTACAATGAGCAGTTCTTC.

The rearrangement links TRBV6-5 to TRBJ2-3, with 8 bases lining up with TRBD1. From germline, CDR1 is MNHEY and CDR2 SVGAGI. The trim removed 5 bases at V and 3 bases at J, leaving 4 bases unmatched. The CDR3 contains 14 residues. CDR3 nucleotide sequence: TGTGCCAGCAGTGCAGGGGGCGAGACAGATACGCAGTATTTT. It codes for CASSAGGETDTQYF.

The chain has TRBV5-3 and TRBJ1-2, with 8 bases fitting TRBD1. TRBV5-3 is classed as an ORF, of uncertain function. With 0 bases clipped from V and 5 bases from J, the junction kept 6 bases outside the gene matches. This CDR3 region has 15 residues. CDR3 residues: CARSLARGPSYGYTF. For the CDR3, the DNA is TGTGCCAGAAGCTTGGCCAGGGGGCCTAGTTATGGCTACACCTTC.

This chain uses TRBV4-3 with TRBJ2-1; 9 bases line up with TRBD1. V shed 0 bases and J 9 bases; nucleotides not matched to a gene: 6. The CDR3 length is 15 residues. Germline assignment: CDR1 LGHNA and CDR2 YSLEER. CDR3 sequence: CASSQEWTGESEQFF. CDR3 coding DNA: TGCGCCAGCAGCCAAGAATGGACAGGGGAAAGTGAGCAGTTCTTC.

The chain couples TRBV6-5 to TRBJ1-3; TRBD1 matches at 9 bases. J gave up 6 bases and V 5 bases, and 8 bases lay outside the gene matches. Germline loops: CDR1 MNHEY, CDR2 SVGAGI. The CDR3 length is 15 residues. CDR3 in DNA: TGTGCCAGCAGTACACCCGGGACAGGGACAAACACCATATATTTT. It yields the protein CASSTPGTGTNTIYF.

The rearrangement links TRBV6-1 to TRBJ2-5; TRBD2 matches 12 bases. The CDR3 sequence is 14 residues long. Germline V gene data show CDR1 as MNHNS and CDR2 as SASEGT. Trimming removed 6 bases from V and 5 bases from J; junction bases left unmatched: 4. DNA of the CDR3: TGTGCCAGCAGCCTAGCGGGGGGGCAGGAGACCCAGTACTTC. Translated, it gives CASSLAGGQETQYF.

J is TRBJ1-1 and V is TRBV5-6; 9 bases match TRBD1. Trimming at V came to 1 base and at J to 3 bases, leaving 7 bases not matched to a gene. The CDR3 sequence is 16 residues long. CDR1 is SGHDT and CDR2 is YYEEEE in the germline V gene. CDR3 nucleotides: TGTGCCAGCAGCTTGCTTGGGACAGGGCTTGACACTGAAGCTTTCTTT. Amino acid sequence: CASSLLGTGLDTEAFF.

The chain combines TRBV4-2 with TRBJ1-5, with 7 positions matching TRBD1. CDR1 and CDR2 (germline): LGHNA, YNFKEQ. V dropped 2 bases and J dropped 7; count of bases not matched to a gene: 8. The CDR3 has 15 amino acids. In DNA form, the CDR3 reads TGTGCCAGCAGCCAATATGGAACAGGGGACCAGCCCCAGCATTTT. Protein sequence: CASSQYGTGDQPQHF.

On this clone itself: The junction and the germline gene differ at one end; a read error may be behind it. This chain uses TRBV6-5 with TRBJ2-7, with D uncertain. Germline-derived CDR1 and CDR2 are MNHEY and SVGAGI. The CDR3 runs to 14 residues. CDR3 sequence (DNA): TGTGCCAGCACTTACTCGAGCTTGGCCTACGAGCAGTACTTC. It translates to CASTYSSLAYEQYF.

J is TRBJ1-1 and V is TRBV19; no clear D gene. This CDR3 is 13 amino acids long. Germline CDR1 and CDR2: LNHDA and SQIVND (reference sequence). V was cut by 11 bases and J by 6 bases, with 19 bases left in between. The CDR3 here is CASRVAERAEAFF. The CDR3 DNA reads as TGTGCCTCAAGAGTCGCGGAGCGGGCTGAAGCTTTCTTT.

CDR3 sequence: CSVELGANVLTF. CDR3 nucleotide sequence: TGCAGCGTTGAACTTGGGGCCAACGTCCTGACTTTC. The chain links TRBV29-1 to TRBJ2-6; D is unclear. V was cut by 2 bases and J by 3 bases, with 2 bases left in between. The CDR3 is 12 amino acids. The germline gives CDR1 SQVTM, CDR2 ANQGSEA.

The V and J genes are TRBV19 and TRBJ1-5, with TRBD1 matching over 7 bases. This CDR3 contains 14 residues. The V segment lost 7 bases and the J segment 5 bases; nucleotides outside the gene matches: 8. Germline loops: CDR1 LNHDA, CDR2 SQIVND (reference sequence). The CDR3 is CASTGTEGDQPQHF. CDR3 DNA sequence: TGTGCCAGTACCGGGACAGAGGGGGATCAGCCCCAGCATTTT.

The chain links TRBV6-5 to TRBJ1-2, with D uncertain. Per the germline V gene, CDR1 is MNHEY and CDR2 is SVGAGI. Trimming took 4 bases from V and 1 from J, leaving 13 bases between them. CDR3 size: 15 residues. In DNA, the CDR3 is TGTGCCAGCAGTTCAGTCCCCTCCTTTAACTATGGCTACACCTTC. Its translation is CASSSVPSFNYGYTF.

V and J are TRBV29-1 and TRBJ1-2; 9 positions match TRBD1. CDR1 is SQVTM, CDR2 ANQGSEA, per germline. The ends lost 7 bases at V and 7 bases at J; junction bases unmatched: 10. The CDR3 extends over 13 amino acids. The CDR3 DNA is TGCAGCGCCGTTAAACAGGGGGCATCTGGCTACACCTTC. Amino acids: CSAVKQGASGYTF. Together with reference TRBV29-1 and TRBJ1-2, the CDR3 gives the full variable domain: SAVISQKPSRDICQRGTSLTIQCQVDSQVTMMFWYRQQPGQSLTLIATANQGSEATYESGFVIDKFPISRPNLTFSTLTVSNMSPEDSSIYLCSAVKQGASGYTFGSGTRLTVV.

The rearrangement uses TRBV4-3 and TRBJ1-1; D possibly corresponds to TRBD1 (5 bases). The CDR3 is 14 amino acids. Trimming pared 0 bases from V and 8 bases from J, leaving 13 bases between. Germline V gives CDR1 LGHNA, CDR2 YSLEER. This chain's CDR3 is CASSQDRGAREAFF. Written as DNA, the CDR3 is TGCGCCAGCAGCCAAGATCGCGGGGCGAGAGAAGCTTTCTTT.

The chain employs TRBV6-7 and TRBJ1-4, with 7 bases identical to TRBD1. TRBV6-7 is recorded as an ORF, its role being uncertain. V dropped 7 bases and J dropped 5; count of bases not matched to a gene: 13. The CDR3 has 16 amino acids. The CDR3 is CASNYEGTVKNEKLFF. The CDR3, as DNA: TGTGCCAGCAACTACGAAGGGACAGTCAAAAATGAAAAACTGTTTTTT.

Concerning this clone: A junction end diverges from the germline sequence, so it may reflect a read error. This chain uses TRBV30 with TRBJ2-5; 10 positions agree with TRBD1. This CDR3 has 14 residues. From germline, CDR1 is GTSNPN and CDR2 SVGIG (reference sequence). This CDR3 is CAWSDSPDRGDRNF. The CDR3 DNA reads TGTGCCTGGAGTGACTCCCCGGACAGGGGGGATAGGAACTTC.

The gene calls are TRBV11-2 and TRBJ2-6; tentatively, D is TRBD2 (5 bases). The CDR3 totals 16 residues. The germline V and J ends were trimmed by 7 bases and 0 bases, with 13 bases remaining between them. Germline V lookup: CDR1 SGHAT, CDR2 FQNNGV. The CDR3 coding sequence is TGTGCCAGCATCCAAGTAGGAGGCTCTGGGGCCAACGTCCTGACTTTC. This translates into CASIQVGGSGANVLTF.